The 6 T cell receptor beta chains below were found in one sample sequenced in a study of response to subunit inactivated influenza vaccine. TCRdb re-called the RT-PCR reads through MiXCR, storing one row per CDR3 protein. Of approximately 520,000 distinct CDR3 sequences listed, roughly 23% were seen once; the top ten hold approximately 2%. This specimen was CD4+ T cells sorted from PBMCs, taken less than 6 days after vaccination. The receptors were sampled from a man over 45 who received an inactivated influenza vaccine.

A few counts support this clonotype. V usage is TRBV20-1 and J usage is TRBJ2-6; 7 bases map to TRBD2. The trim removed 3 bases at V and 0 bases at J, leaving 2 bases unmatched. CDR1 DFQATT and CDR2 SNEGSKA come from the germline V gene (reference sequence). This CDR3 is 15 amino acids long. The CDR3 nucleotides read TGCAGTGCTAGCGGGGGGTCCTCTGGGGCCAACGTCCTGACTTTC. Residues: CSASGGSSGANVLTF.

The chain links TRBV4-2 to TRBJ2-2, with 10 bases matching TRBD1. Germline trimming cut 4 bases from V and 4 bases from J; bases unmatched to any gene: 3. The germline CDR1 and CDR2 sequences are LGHNA and YNFKEQ. This CDR3 has 15 amino acids. The DNA for the CDR3 is TGTGCCAGCAGCCCGGGACAGGGGAGCACCGGGGAGCTGTTTTTT. Protein: CASSPGQGSTGELFF.

This clonotype appeared a few times. The genes are TRBV20-1 and TRBJ2-1; perhaps TRBD2 as D (6 bases). Trimming pared 7 bases from V and 8 bases from J, leaving 9 bases between. Germline lookup yields CDR1 DFQATT and CDR2 SNEGSKA (reference sequence). The CDR3 length is 10 residues. The CDR3 region is CSGWGDEQFF. The CDR3 DNA sequence: TGCAGTGGGTGGGGGGATGAGCAGTTCTTC.

Many counts were recorded for this clonotype. The chain recombines TRBV6-2 or TRBV6-3 with TRBJ2-5; D gene uncertain. Germline V gene lookup returns CDR1 MNHEY and CDR2 SVGEGT. This CDR3 has 11 amino acids. The germline V and J ends were trimmed by 7 bases and 8 bases, with 11 bases remaining between them. The CDR3 DNA reads TGTGCCAGCACGGATCTGGGTACCCAGTACTTC. Translation gives CASTDLGTQYF.

The chain recombines TRBV7-6 with TRBJ2-1, with 11 nucleotides matching TRBD2. Trimming removed 5 bases from V and 8 bases from J; junction bases left unmatched: 14. Per the germline V gene, CDR1 is SGHVS and CDR2 is FNYEAQ. The CDR3 runs to 17 residues. CDR3 nucleotide sequence: TGTGCCAGCAGCCCGGTTTTAGCGGGAGGGCCCCCCCATGAGCAGTTCTTC. Translation: CASSPVLAGGPPHEQFF.

The chain combines TRBV6-5 with TRBJ2-3; 8 positions agree with TRBD2. Germline-derived CDR1 and CDR2 are MNHEY and SVGAGI. Losses at the gene ends were 4 bases for V and 2 bases for J; bases not matched to a gene: 8. The CDR3 loop spans 16 amino acids. In DNA form, the CDR3 reads TGTGCCAGCAGTTCAGTCGGGAGGGCCCTCACAGATACGCAGTATTTT. Amino acids: CASSSVGRALTDTQYF.